Listed below are T cell receptor beta chains from one sample, sequenced in a study of T cell repertoires in cytomegalovirus infection. TCRdb re-called the reads through MiXCR, storing one row per CDR3 protein. The data show approximately 730,000 distinct CDR3 sequences, roughly a third seen once. Their recognized antigens are unknown. The input for sequencing was cultured PBMCs, taken from culture after CMV antigen stimulation. The origin of the receptors is a human donor in good health (CMV status not recorded). Some clones in this sample may be carry-over from other donors' samples. Both conserved end residues are part of each CDR3. A D gene is named only where the DNA matches it firmly. Clone size is shown for a subset of rows, as once, few, many or a class of expanded clone.

clone_size d_call j_call v_call cdr3_aa cdr3_nt
few TRBD2 TRBJ2-3 TRBV12-3/TRBV12-4 CASSLALGGRAFTQYF TGTGCCAGCAGTTTAGCGCTTGGCGGGAGGGCCTTTACGCAGTATTTT
NA NA TRBJ2-3 TRBV7-2 CASSLIHADTQYF TGTGCCAGCAGCTTAATTCACGCCGATACGCAGTATTTT
once NA TRBJ2-7 TRBV6-2/TRBV6-3 CASRGLPSYEQYF TGTGCCAGCAGGGGTCTCCCGTCCTACGAGCAGTACTTC
few NA TRBJ1-1 TRBV10-3 CASPLKQIINTEAFF TGTGCCAGTCCCTTAAAACAGATCATTAACACTGAAGCTTTCTTT
NA TRBD2 TRBJ2-5 TRBV7-9 CASSPPGLAVQETQYF TGTGCCAGCAGCCCCCCCGGACTAGCGGTTCAAGAGACCCAGTACTTC
NA NA TRBJ1-3 TRBV7-9 CASSGPGAPGNTIYF TGTGCCAGCAGCGGACCAGGAGCTCCTGGAAACACCATATATTTT
few TRBD2 TRBJ2-3 TRBV10-2 CASLAGGHADTQYF TGCGCCAGCCTAGCGGGAGGGCACGCAGATACGCAGTATTTT
NA TRBD2 TRBJ2-3 TRBV4-2 CASSQEGTSGGATDTQYF TGTGCCAGCAGCCAAGAAGGGACTAGCGGGGGGGCCACAGATACGCAGTATTTT
many NA TRBJ2-5 TRBV7-9 CASSQKPGPGEETQYF TGTGCCAGCAGCCAGAAACCGGGACCTGGGGAAGAGACCCAGTACTTC
NA NA TRBJ2-2 TRBV6-2/TRBV6-3 CATSMGGELFF TGTGCCACCTCTATGGGCGGGGAGCTGTTTTTT
few TRBD1 TRBJ1-5 TRBV20-1 CSARGGTGDQPQHF TGCAGTGCTAGAGGGGGGACAGGGGATCAGCCCCAGCATTTT
NA NA TRBJ1-5 TRBV6-1 CASSEAAGRQHF TGTGCCAGCAGTGAAGCTGCGGGTCGCCAGCATTTT
NA NA TRBJ2-7 TRBV27 CASSVGSSYEQYF TGTGCCAGCAGTGTTGGTAGCTCCTACGAGCAGTACTTC
few NA TRBJ1-6 TRBV7-2 CASSLVDTLHF TGTGCCAGCAGCTTAGTGGACACCCTCCACTTT
NA NA TRBJ1-1 TRBV6-1 CASTLEYTEAFF TGTGCCAGCACTCTTGAATATACTGAAGCTTTCTTT
NA TRBD1 TRBJ2-5 TRBV28 CASSFPTGQPLEETQYF TGTGCCAGCAGTTTCCCAACGGGACAGCCGCTCGAGGAGACCCAGTACTTC
few NA TRBJ1-4 TRBV4-1 CASRPPGGGGKLFF TGCGCCAGCAGACCCCCAGGTGGGGGAGGAAAACTGTTTTTT
NA NA TRBJ2-7 TRBV11-2 CASSLTLIPVYEQYF TGTGCCAGCAGCTTGACACTTATTCCTGTATACGAGCAGTACTTC
many NA TRBJ2-7 TRBV7-2 CASSLAVPERQYF TGTGCCAGCAGCTTAGCAGTGCCGGAACGGCAGTACTTC
few NA TRBJ2-5 TRBV7-2 CASSPSLGAKETQYF TGTGCCAGCAGCCCCTCCTTGGGGGCGAAGGAGACCCAGTACTTC
few NA TRBJ2-5 TRBV7-8 CASSLVGGKETQYF TGTGCCAGCAGCTTAGTCGGAGGGAAAGAGACCCAGTACTTC
few NA TRBJ1-1 TRBV7-2 CASSSRPGFEAFF TGTGCCAGCAGCTCCCGACCGGGATTTGAAGCTTTCTTT
NA NA TRBJ1-6 TRBV20-1 CSATVGSSYNSPLHF TGCAGTGCTACCGTGGGGAGCTCCTATAATTCACCCCTCCACTTT
NA TRBD1 TRBJ1-3 TRBV7-6 CASSLVYGTEAGGNTIYF TGTGCCAGCAGCTTAGTTTACGGGACAGAGGCGGGAGGAAACACCATATATTTT
few NA TRBJ1-2 TRBV28 CASSFQRGRDRPGGNYGYTF TGTGCCAGCAGTTTCCAGAGGGGCAGGGACCGTCCGGGTGGTAACTATGGCTACACCTTC
NA NA TRBJ2-7 TRBV6-2/TRBV6-3 CASSTRVPYEQYF TGTGCCAGCAGTACGCGGGTTCCCTACGAGCAGTACTTC
NA NA TRBJ2-3 TRBV11-2 CASSIALRSITDTQYF TGTGCCAGCAGCATAGCTTTGCGGTCTATCACAGATACGCAGTATTTT
many NA TRBJ1-6 TRBV7-2 CASSFRRVQNSPLHF TGTGCCAGCAGCTTTCGCAGGGTACAAAATTCACCCCTCCACTTT
NA TRBD2 TRBJ2-1 TRBV20-1 CSARGLAAYNEQFF TGCAGTGCTAGAGGTCTAGCGGCCTACAATGAGCAGTTCTTC
NA NA TRBJ1-5 TRBV19 CASSAGSLRPQHF TGTGCCAGTAGTGCGGGCAGCCTTCGGCCCCAGCATTTT
few TRBD2 TRBJ2-1 TRBV11-2 CASSFYNGPSGRFNEQFF TGTGCCAGCAGCTTTTATAATGGTCCTAGCGGGAGGTTTAATGAGCAGTTCTTC